The 23 T cell receptor beta chains listed next were all sequenced from one sample in a study of identical twins. TCRdb ran MiXCR on the 5' RACE reads and lists one entry per CDR3 protein. The sample gives 500,000 or so distinct CDR3 sequences, less than 25% of which show up once; approximately 0.95% is in the top ten. These records were also assigned to another study, of T cells expressing NK-cell markers.

The material sequenced was CD4+ T cells sorted from blood. These receptors originate from a woman under 30 in good health.

The chain carries TRBV5-1 and TRBJ1-2; D ambiguous. The CDR3 loop spans 14 amino acids. Germline loops: CDR1 SGHRS, CDR2 YFSETQ. Trimming took off 3 bases at V and 0 bases at J, with 9 bases between the two ends. Here the CDR3 reads CASSYLTANYGYTF. For the CDR3, the DNA is TGCGCCAGCAGCTACCTAACAGCTAACTATGGCTACACCTTC.

This clonotype was found a few times. CDR3 bases: TGTGCCAGCAGTTTAGCGGGGGGAGCTTTCTTT. Translation gives CASSLAGGAFF. The chain uses TRBV12-3 or TRBV12-4 and TRBJ1-1; weak D call: TRBD1 (5 bases). With 0 bases removed from V and 10 bases from J, the gap between germline ends came to 6 bases. The CDR3 extends over 11 amino acids.

The V call is TRBV29-1, the J call TRBJ2-5; D is possibly TRBD2 (6 bases). The CDR3 is made up of 12 amino acids. Germline V gives CDR1 SQVTM, CDR2 ANQGSEA. CDR3 amino acids: CSIKRDSETQYF. The DNA of the CDR3 is TGCAGTATCAAACGGGACTCAGAGACCCAGTACTTC.

The chain carries TRBV20-1 and TRBJ2-1; TRBD1 agrees at 8 bases. This CDR3 contains 13 residues. V lost 4 bases, J lost 10 bases, and 9 bases stayed unmatched. CDR1 is DFQATT, CDR2 SNEGSKA, per germline (reference sequence). CDR3 in amino acids: CSANRQGTREQFF. CDR3 DNA: TGCAGTGCTAACCGACAGGGGACACGGGAGCAGTTCTTC.

This clonotype was recorded a few times. The chain carries TRBV27 and TRBJ2-2; no definite D call. The length of the CDR3 is 15 residues. Trimming cost V 7 bases and J 0 bases, with 12 bases left between them. CDR1 and CDR2 (germline): MNHEY, SMNVEV (reference sequence). The CDR3 protein is CASKATGPNTGELFF. The CDR3 DNA is TGTGCCAGCAAAGCTACTGGTCCGAACACCGGGGAGCTGTTTTTT.

The V gene is TRBV27, the J gene TRBJ2-1; 11 bases are a match to TRBD2. CDR1 MNHEY and CDR2 SMNVEV come from the germline V gene (reference sequence). CDR3 size: 14 residues. The trim removed 4 bases at V and 14 bases at J, leaving 10 bases unmatched. Written as DNA, the CDR3 is TGTGCCAGCAGTTCTAGCGGGGGGCGAACGAGTGAGTTCTTC. Translated, it gives CASSSSGGRTSEFF.

This clonotype occurred a few times. V and J are TRBV18 and TRBJ2-5; unclear D gene. Germline CDR1 is KGHSH and CDR2 is LQKENI. The CDR3 runs to 15 residues. V lost 5 bases to trimming and J lost 1 base, with 14 bases between them. The CDR3 DNA sequence: TGTGCCAGCTCAATGACCCCTCCCCGCCAAGAGACCCAGTACTTC. As protein: CASSMTPPRQETQYF.

This chain links TRBV5-1 with TRBJ1-1, with D tentatively TRBD1 (5 bases). V lost 3 bases to trimming and J lost 5 bases, with 14 bases between them. CDR3 size: 14 residues. Per the germline V gene, CDR1 is SGHRS and CDR2 is YFSETQ. The CDR3 protein is CASSWPAGGTEAFF. Here the CDR3 DNA reads TGCGCCAGCAGCTGGCCAGCGGGGGGGACTGAAGCTTTCTTT.

Comments on this clonotype: The junction and the germline gene differ at one end; a read error may be behind it. The V and J genes are TRBV4-2 and TRBJ2-7; no definite D call. This CDR3 has 15 amino acids. Germline CDR1 LGHNA, CDR2 YNFKEQ. DNA for the CDR3: TGTGCCAGTGGAGACGTGTCTGCCAGCTCCCACGAGCAGTACTTC. It codes for CASGDVSASSHEQYF.

This rearrangement joins TRBV10-2 to TRBJ2-3; no clear D. V was pared by 7 bases and J by 0 bases, with 11 bases between. Germline V gives CDR1 WSHSY, CDR2 SAAADI. The CDR3 totals 14 residues. CDR3 nucleotides: TGCGCCAGCACCCGCGCCAGTAGCACAGATACGCAGTATTTT. Amino acids: CASTRASSTDTQYF.

This rearrangement joins TRBV6-5 to TRBJ2-5, with D unresolved. CDR1 MNHEY and CDR2 SVGAGI come from the germline V gene. The CDR3 runs 11 residues. The V end lost 6 bases, the J end lost 4 bases, and 6 bases lay between the germline ends. This CDR3 is CASRRGETQYF. In DNA, the CDR3 is TGTGCCAGCAGGAGAGGAGAGACCCAGTACTTC.

This chain joins TRBV5-1 and TRBJ2-7; 10 bases align to TRBD2. The germline gives CDR1 SGHRS, CDR2 YFSETQ. V lost 4 bases to trimming and J lost 6 bases; unmatched junction nucleotides: 10. The CDR3 is 15 amino acids. The CDR3 loop is CASSPGTSVSGEQYF. DNA for the CDR3: TGCGCCAGCAGCCCCGGGACTAGCGTTTCGGGCGAGCAGTACTTC. The whole variable domain, remainder taken from reference TRBV5-1 and TRBJ2-7, is KAGVTQTPRYLIKTRGQQVTLSCSPISGHRSVSWYQQTPGQGLQFLFEYFSETQRNKGNFPGRFSGRQFSNSRSEMNVSTLELGDSALYLCASSPGTSVSGEQYFGPGTRLTVT.

V and J are TRBV30 and TRBJ2-1; D possibly matches TRBD1 or TRBD2 (7 bases each). The ends were cut back, 1 base at V and 9 bases at J, with 16 bases in the middle. This CDR3 region has 14 residues. The germline CDR1 and CDR2 sequences are GTSNPN and SVGIG (reference sequence). Here the CDR3 reads CAWSGYRGGSEQFF. In DNA, the CDR3 is TGTGCCTGGAGTGGGTACAGGGGCGGGAGTGAGCAGTTCTTC.

This clonotype was picked up many times. The chain links TRBV10-3 to TRBJ2-4; 7 bases agree with TRBD2. From germline, CDR1 is ENHRY and CDR2 SYGVKD. V shed 10 bases, J shed 1 base, and the junction held 4 bases outside the gene matches. The CDR3 covers 13 residues. DNA for the CDR3: TGTGCCACTGCTAGCGGTGCCAAAAACATTCAGTACTTC. Its protein is CATASGAKNIQYF.

For this clonotype: The germline gene is not matched at one end of the junction; a read error may be the cause. The CDR3 nucleotides read TGTGCCAGCAGCTCGGGGACTAGCGGCAATGAGCAGTTCTTC. Protein sequence: CASSSGTSGNEQFF. V usage is TRBV5-1 and J usage is TRBJ2-1; TRBD2 aligns across 11 bases. The CDR3 covers 14 residues. The germline V gene encodes CDR1 SGHRS and CDR2 YFSETQ.

The chain uses TRBV9 and TRBJ1-2; no reliable D call. V dropped 0 bases and J dropped 3 bases, with 6 bases sitting between them. In germline, CDR1 is SGDLS, CDR2 YYNGEE. The CDR3 covers 13 residues. CDR3 in amino acids: CASSVGLDYGYTF. The CDR3 DNA sequence: TGTGCCAGCAGCGTAGGATTGGACTATGGCTACACCTTC.

The chain has TRBV10-1 and TRBJ2-5, with a weak D call TRBD1 (5 bases). This CDR3 is built from 16 residues. The V end lost 8 bases, the J end lost 1 base, and 20 bases lay between the germline ends. Per germline, CDR1 WNHNN and CDR2 SYGVQD (reference sequence). The CDR3 loop reads CASRNDSRGFQETQYF. DNA for the CDR3: TGCGCCAGCCGAAACGACAGCCGAGGCTTCCAAGAGACCCAGTACTTC.

This clonotype was picked up a small number of times. The chain has TRBV12-3 or TRBV12-4 and TRBJ2-4; the D gene is possibly TRBD2 (7 bases). V lost 6 bases, J lost 7 bases, and 19 bases lay in between. This CDR3 region has 15 residues. The CDR3 sequence: CASSFRGGKANIQYF. The CDR3 nucleotides read TGTGCCAGCAGCTTTAGGGGGGGGAAGGCGAACATTCAGTACTTC.

The V gene is TRBV6-5, the J gene TRBJ2-1; 12 bases agree with TRBD2. The CDR3 covers 15 residues. V gave up 2 bases and J gave up 7 bases; unmatched junction bases: 3. Germline V gives CDR1 MNHEY, CDR2 SVGAGI. CDR3 sequence (DNA): TGTGCCAGCAGTTACGGGACTAGCGGGTTTAATGAGCAGTTCTTC. Translation: CASSYGTSGFNEQFF.

The chain carries TRBV12-3 or TRBV12-4 and TRBJ1-2; tentative D call: TRBD1 (5 bases). The CDR3 sequence is 12 residues long. The germline V and J ends were trimmed by 6 bases and 14 bases, with 19 bases remaining between them. CDR3 protein: CASRHSGAFPTF. In DNA form, the CDR3 reads TGTGCCAGCAGACATTCCGGGGCCTTCCCAACCTTC.

The chain is built from TRBV6-1 and TRBJ2-1; a weak D match, TRBD2 (6 bases). Trimming removed 6 bases from V and 14 bases from J, with 23 bases in between. The CDR3 consists of 14 residues. Looked up from germline, CDR1 is MNHNS and CDR2 is SASEGT. DNA for the CDR3: TGTGCCAGCAGAGAGGGACGTTGGCTAACGGGAGAGTTCTTC. Translation: CASREGRWLTGEFF.

The chain joins TRBV5-1 to TRBJ2-1, with 9 bases fitting TRBD1. The V segment lost 4 bases and the J segment 7 bases; nucleotides outside the gene matches: 6. The CDR3 length is 14 residues. CDR1 and CDR2 (germline): SGHRS, YFSETQ. CDR3 nucleotide sequence: TGCGCCAGCAGCCCCGACAGGGGGGGGAATGAGCAGTTCTTC. Amino acids: CASSPDRGGNEQFF.

This rearrangement joins TRBV2 to TRBJ2-7; 13 bases are a match to TRBD2. CDR3 length equals 15 residues. The V and J ends lost 6 bases and 1 base, in that order; junction bases with no gene match: 3. Germline loops: CDR1 SNHLY, CDR2 FYNNEI. The CDR3 reads CASRQTSGGSYEQYF. The CDR3 DNA sequence: TGTGCCAGCAGGCAGACTAGCGGGGGGTCCTACGAGCAGTACTTC.